This T cell receptor (beta chain) was profiled in a study of glioma-infiltrating T cells. General study findings and limits: CDR3 overlap between tissue and blood was very small.

Germline CDR1 is MNHNS and CDR2 is SASEGT. V was trimmed by 5 bases and J by 5 bases, leaving 12 bases between them. This CDR3 comprises 13 residues. TCR alpha and beta CDR3 regions were amplified from RNA using iRepertoire nested multiplex PCR. Tissue mRNA or PBMC total RNA, roughly 100-400 ng, went into one-step reverse transcription and amplification. Via MiXCR, TCRdb re-called the multiplex PCR reads, giving one row per CDR3 protein. This sample has roughly 120,000 distinct CDR3 sequences, with 20% to 25% found just once. In this sample, this clonotype turned up many times. Its antigen is unidentified.

This chain connects TRBV6-1 to TRBJ2-5; no firm D call. The sequence derives from a human donor with low-grade glioma or glioblastoma, undergoing nonglioma brain surgery, or in good health (not recorded which). Material for sequencing was glioma tissue, nonneoplastic brain tissue, or PBMCs (not recorded which). The CDR3 sequence: CASSYGLRETQYF. CDR3 bases: TGTGCCAGCAGTTACGGGCTTCGGGAGACCCAGTACTTC.